A selection of T cell receptor beta chains follows, all from one sample in a study of T cell changes during pregnancy in multiple sclerosis. Sequenced by immunoSEQ multiplex PCR; TCRdb stores in-frame clones only, minus some. The repertoire consists of around 95,000 clones, with approximately 95% occurring once and the leading ten covering 1.5% to 2%. The starting material was peripheral blood, obtained after pregnancy. The source of these receptors is a female donor in good health, enrolled as a control in a pregnancy study. CDR3s include the opening cysteine and the closing phenylalanine or tryptophan. Fields, in order: clone size, J gene, V gene, D gene, CDR3 protein, CDR3 DNA. D genes are given only for firm matches. The listing skips clone size in some rows; elsewhere it reads once, few, many or a size class.

clone size: .
J gene: TRBJ1-1
V gene: TRBV28
D gene: .
CDR3 protein: CASSWTKMNTEAFF
CDR3 DNA: TGTGCCAGCAGTTGGACAAAAATGAACACTGAAGCTTTCTTT

clone size: .
J gene: TRBJ1-1
V gene: TRBV27
D gene: .
CDR3 protein: CASKMGTGGANTEAFF
CDR3 DNA: TGTGCCAGCAAGATGGGGACGGGAGGGGCGAACACTGAAGCTTTCTTT

clone size: .
J gene: TRBJ2-1
V gene: TRBV5-4
D gene: .
CDR3 protein: CASSLASGSYNEQFF
CDR3 DNA: TGTGCCAGCAGCTTGGCCTCGGGTTCCTACAATGAGCAGTTCTTC

clone size: .
J gene: TRBJ2-1
V gene: TRBV7-2
D gene: TRBD1
CDR3 protein: CASSRQGGLDNEQFF
CDR3 DNA: TGTGCCAGCAGCCGACAGGGTGGTTTAGACAATGAGCAGTTCTTC

clone size: .
J gene: TRBJ2-7
V gene: TRBV27
D gene: .
CDR3 protein: CASRKNGVFFYEQYF
CDR3 DNA: TGTGCCAGCAGGAAAAATGGAGTGTTCTTCTACGAGCAGTACTTC

clone size: .
J gene: TRBJ2-1
V gene: TRBV2
D gene: TRBD2
CDR3 protein: CASRPSTSGSYNEQFF
CDR3 DNA: TGTGCCAGCAGACCTTCGACTAGCGGGAGCTACAATGAGCAGTTCTTC

clone size: .
J gene: TRBJ2-3
V gene: TRBV28
D gene: TRBD2
CDR3 protein: CASSTLAGVDTQYF
CDR3 DNA: TGTGCCAGCAGTACGTTAGCGGGAGTAGATACGCAGTATTTT

clone size: .
J gene: TRBJ1-5
V gene: TRBV10-3
D gene: .
CDR3 protein: CAISGGGSNQPQHF
CDR3 DNA: TGTGCCATCAGTGGGGGCGGTAGCAATCAGCCCCAGCATTTT

clone size: .
J gene: TRBJ1-2
V gene: TRBV10-3
D gene: TRBD1
CDR3 protein: CAIKTGTGDYGYTF
CDR3 DNA: TGTGCCATAAAAACCGGGACAGGGGACTATGGCTACACCTTC

clone size: .
J gene: TRBJ1-3
V gene: TRBV5-4
D gene: TRBD1
CDR3 protein: CASSRPGGASGNTIYF
CDR3 DNA: TGTGCCAGCAGCCGTCCAGGGGGAGCCTCTGGAAACACCATATATTTT

clone size: once
J gene: TRBJ2-5
V gene: TRBV2
D gene: .
CDR3 protein: CASSGRDPVGGTQYF
CDR3 DNA: TGTGCCAGCAGTGGCCGGGACCCCGTCGGGGGGACCCAGTACTTC

clone size: .
J gene: TRBJ1-2
V gene: TRBV7-2
D gene: TRBD1
CDR3 protein: CASSPLGQGYGYTF
CDR3 DNA: TGTGCCAGCAGCCCACTGGGACAGGGCTATGGCTACACCTTC

clone size: once
J gene: TRBJ1-1
V gene: TRBV30
D gene: .
CDR3 protein: CAWREGATEAFF
CDR3 DNA: TGTGCCTGGAGGGAAGGGGCCACTGAAGCTTTCTTT

clone size: .
J gene: TRBJ1-2
V gene: TRBV2
D gene: TRBD1
CDR3 protein: CASNRGYGYTF
CDR3 DNA: TGTGCCAGCAACAGGGGTTATGGCTACACCTTC

clone size: .
J gene: TRBJ2-5
V gene: TRBV5-1
D gene: .
CDR3 protein: CASSSIPQETQYF
CDR3 DNA: TGCGCCAGCAGCTCCATCCCACAAGAGACCCAGTACTTC

clone size: once
J gene: TRBJ2-7
V gene: TRBV7-9
D gene: .
CDR3 protein: CASSLAKLYSYEQYF
CDR3 DNA: TGTGCCAGCAGCTTAGCGAAGCTATATTCCTACGAGCAGTACTTC